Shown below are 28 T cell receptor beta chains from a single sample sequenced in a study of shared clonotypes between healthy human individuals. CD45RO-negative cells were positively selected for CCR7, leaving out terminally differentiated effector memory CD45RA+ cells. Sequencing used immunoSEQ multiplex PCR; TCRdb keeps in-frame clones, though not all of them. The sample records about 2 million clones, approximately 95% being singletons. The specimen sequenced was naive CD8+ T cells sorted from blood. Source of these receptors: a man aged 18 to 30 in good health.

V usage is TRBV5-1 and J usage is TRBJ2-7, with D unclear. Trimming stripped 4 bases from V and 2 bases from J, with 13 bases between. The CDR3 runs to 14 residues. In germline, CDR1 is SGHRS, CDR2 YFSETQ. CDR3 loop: CASSISAHAYEQYF. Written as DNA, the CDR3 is TGCGCCAGCAGCATCAGCGCCCACGCCTACGAGCAGTACTTC.

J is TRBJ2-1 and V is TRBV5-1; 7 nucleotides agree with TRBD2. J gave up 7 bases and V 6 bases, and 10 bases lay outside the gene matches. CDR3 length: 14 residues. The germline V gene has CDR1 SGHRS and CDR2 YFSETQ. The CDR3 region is CASMRGSMGNEQFF. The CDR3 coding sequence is TGCGCCAGCATGCGCGGGAGTATGGGTAATGAGCAGTTCTTC.

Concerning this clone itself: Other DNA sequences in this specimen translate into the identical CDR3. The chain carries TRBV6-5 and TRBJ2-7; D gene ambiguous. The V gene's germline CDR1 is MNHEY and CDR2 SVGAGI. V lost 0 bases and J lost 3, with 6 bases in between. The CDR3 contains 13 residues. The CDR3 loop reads CASSYSGDYEQYF. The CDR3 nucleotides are TGTGCCAGCAGTTACTCAGGAGACTACGAGCAGTACTTC.

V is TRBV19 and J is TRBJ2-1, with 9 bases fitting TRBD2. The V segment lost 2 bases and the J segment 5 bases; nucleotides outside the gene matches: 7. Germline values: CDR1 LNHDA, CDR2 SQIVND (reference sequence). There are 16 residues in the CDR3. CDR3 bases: TGTGCCAGTAGTATATTAGCGGGAGCTGAAGACAATGAGCAGTTCTTC. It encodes CASSILAGAEDNEQFF.

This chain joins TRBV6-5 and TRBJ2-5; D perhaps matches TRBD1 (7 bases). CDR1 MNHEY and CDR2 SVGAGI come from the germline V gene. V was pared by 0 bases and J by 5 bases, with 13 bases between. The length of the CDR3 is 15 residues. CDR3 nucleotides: TGTGCCAGCAGTTACTCAACGACAGGGAGGGAGACCCAGTACTTC. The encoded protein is CASSYSTTGRETQYF.

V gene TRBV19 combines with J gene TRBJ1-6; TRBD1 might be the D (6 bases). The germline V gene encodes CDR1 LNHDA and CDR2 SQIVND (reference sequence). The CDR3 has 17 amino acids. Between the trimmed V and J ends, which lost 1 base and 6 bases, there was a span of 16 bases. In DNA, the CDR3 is TGTGCCAGTAGTATAGTCGGGACAACGGGTAGTAATTCACCCCTCCACTTT. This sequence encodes CASSIVGTTGSNSPLHF.

The DNA for the CDR3 is TGTGCCAGCAGTACGGTGGGGAATACGCAGTATTTT. Its translation: CASSTVGNTQYF. The V and J genes are TRBV28 and TRBJ2-3; D call uncertain. Germline V lookup: CDR1 MDHEN, CDR2 SYDVKM. Trimming removed 5 bases from V and 7 bases from J, with 10 bases in between. The length of the CDR3 is 12 residues. The entire variable domain, with the rest obtained from reference TRBV28 and TRBJ2-3, is as follows: DVKVTQSSRYLVKRTGEKVFLECVQDMDHENMFWYRQDPGLGLRLIYFSYDVKMKEKGDIPEGYSVSREKKERFSLILESASTNQTSMYLCASSTVGNTQYFGPGTRLTVL.

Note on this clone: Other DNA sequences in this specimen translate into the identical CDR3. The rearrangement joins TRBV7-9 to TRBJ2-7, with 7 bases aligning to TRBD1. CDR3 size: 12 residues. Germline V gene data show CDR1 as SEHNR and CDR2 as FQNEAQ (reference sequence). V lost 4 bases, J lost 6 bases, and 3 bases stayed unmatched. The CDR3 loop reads CASSSTGLEQYF. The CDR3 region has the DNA TGTGCCAGCAGCTCGACAGGGCTCGAGCAGTACTTC.

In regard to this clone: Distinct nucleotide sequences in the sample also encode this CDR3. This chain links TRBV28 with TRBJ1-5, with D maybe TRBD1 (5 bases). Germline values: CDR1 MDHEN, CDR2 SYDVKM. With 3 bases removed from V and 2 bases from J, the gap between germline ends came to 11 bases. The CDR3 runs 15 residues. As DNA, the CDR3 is TGTGCCAGCAGTTTGGAGGGGCAGGGCAATCAGCCCCAGCATTTT. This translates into CASSLEGQGNQPQHF. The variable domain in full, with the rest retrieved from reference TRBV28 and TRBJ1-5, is DVKVTQSSRYLVKRTGEKVFLECVQDMDHENMFWYRQDPGLGLRLIYFSYDVKMKEKGDIPEGYSVSREKKERFSLILESASTNQTSMYLCASSLEGQGNQPQHFGDGTRLSIL.

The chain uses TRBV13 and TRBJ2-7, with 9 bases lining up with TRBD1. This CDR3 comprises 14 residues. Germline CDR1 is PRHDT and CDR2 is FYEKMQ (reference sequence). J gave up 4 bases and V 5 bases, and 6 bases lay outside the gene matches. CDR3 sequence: CASSPRGQGYEQYF. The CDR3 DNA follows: TGTGCCAGCAGCCCCCGGGGACAGGGTTACGAGCAGTACTTC. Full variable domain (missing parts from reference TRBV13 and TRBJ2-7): AAGVIQSPRHLIKEKRETATLKCYPIPRHDTVYWYQQGPGQDPQFLISFYEKMQSDKGSIPDRFSAQQFSDYHSELNMSSLELGDSALYFCASSPRGQGYEQYFGPGTRLTVT.

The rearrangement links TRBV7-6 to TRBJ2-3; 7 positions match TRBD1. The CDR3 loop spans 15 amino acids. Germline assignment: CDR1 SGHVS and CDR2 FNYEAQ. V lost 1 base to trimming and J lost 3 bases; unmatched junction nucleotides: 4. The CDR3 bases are TGTGCCAGCAGCTTAGTCGCCAGGGGGACAGATACGCAGTATTTT. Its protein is CASSLVARGTDTQYF.

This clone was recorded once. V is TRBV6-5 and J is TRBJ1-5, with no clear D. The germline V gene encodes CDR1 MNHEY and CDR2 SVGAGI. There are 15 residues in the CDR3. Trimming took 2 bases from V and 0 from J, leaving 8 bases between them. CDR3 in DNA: TGTGCCAGCAGTTACAACGAGAATAGCAATCAGCCCCAGCATTTT. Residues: CASSYNENSNQPQHF.

The DNA for the CDR3 is TGCGCCAGCAGCCCGGGTAATGATTTGGGGATATTTTTAGGCACTGAAGCTTTCTTT. Translating gives CASSPGNDLGIFLGTEAFF. The chain carries TRBV5-1 and TRBJ1-1; D not certain. V lost 4 bases and J 4 bases, leaving 29 bases between the germline ends. Germline CDR1 and CDR2: SGHRS and YFSETQ. The CDR3 is made up of 19 amino acids.

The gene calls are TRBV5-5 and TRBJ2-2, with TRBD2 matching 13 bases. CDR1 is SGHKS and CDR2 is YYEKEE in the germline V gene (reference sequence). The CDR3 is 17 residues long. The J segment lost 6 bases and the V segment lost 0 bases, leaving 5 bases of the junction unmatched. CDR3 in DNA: TGTGCCAGCAGCTTGGATGGGACTAGCGGGGAGGCCGGGGAGCTGTTTTTT. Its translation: CASSLDGTSGEAGELFF.

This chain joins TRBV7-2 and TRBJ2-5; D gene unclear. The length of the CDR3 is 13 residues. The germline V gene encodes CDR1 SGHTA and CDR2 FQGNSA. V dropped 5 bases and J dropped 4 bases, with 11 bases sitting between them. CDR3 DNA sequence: TGTGCCAGCAGCCCAGATTCCTTAGAGACCCAGTACTTC. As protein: CASSPDSLETQYF.

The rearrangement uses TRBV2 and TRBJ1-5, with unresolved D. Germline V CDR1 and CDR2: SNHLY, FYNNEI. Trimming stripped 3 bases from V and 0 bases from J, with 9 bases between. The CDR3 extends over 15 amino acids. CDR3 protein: CASSDLSGSNQPQHF. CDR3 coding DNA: TGTGCCAGCAGTGACCTATCTGGTAGCAATCAGCCCCAGCATTTT.

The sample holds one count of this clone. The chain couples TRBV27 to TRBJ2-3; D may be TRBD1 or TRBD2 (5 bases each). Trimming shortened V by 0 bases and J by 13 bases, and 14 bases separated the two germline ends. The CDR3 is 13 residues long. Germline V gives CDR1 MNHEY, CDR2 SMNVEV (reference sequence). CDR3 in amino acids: CASSLSGGGKEYF. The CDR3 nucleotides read TGTGCCAGCAGTTTATCGGGTGGGGGAAAGGAGTATTTT.

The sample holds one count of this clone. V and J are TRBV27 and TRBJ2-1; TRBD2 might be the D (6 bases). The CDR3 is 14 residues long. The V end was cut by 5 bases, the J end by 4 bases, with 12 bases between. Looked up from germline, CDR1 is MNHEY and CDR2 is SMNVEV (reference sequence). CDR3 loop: CASSAPGRYNEQFF. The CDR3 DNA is TGTGCCAGCAGTGCGCCAGGGAGGTACAATGAGCAGTTCTTC.

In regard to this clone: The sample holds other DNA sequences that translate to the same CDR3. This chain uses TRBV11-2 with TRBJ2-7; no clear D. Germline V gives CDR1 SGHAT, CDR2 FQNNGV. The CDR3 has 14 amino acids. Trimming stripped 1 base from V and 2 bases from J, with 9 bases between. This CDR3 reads CASSLGTIAYEQYF. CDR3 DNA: TGTGCCAGCAGCTTAGGTACTATTGCCTACGAGCAGTACTTC.

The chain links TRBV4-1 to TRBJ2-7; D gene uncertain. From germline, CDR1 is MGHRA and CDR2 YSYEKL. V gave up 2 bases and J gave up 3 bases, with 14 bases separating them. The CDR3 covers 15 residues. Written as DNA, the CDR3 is TGCGCCAGCAGCCAACACGACGGCGAATACTACGAGCAGTACTTC. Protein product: CASSQHDGEYYEQYF.

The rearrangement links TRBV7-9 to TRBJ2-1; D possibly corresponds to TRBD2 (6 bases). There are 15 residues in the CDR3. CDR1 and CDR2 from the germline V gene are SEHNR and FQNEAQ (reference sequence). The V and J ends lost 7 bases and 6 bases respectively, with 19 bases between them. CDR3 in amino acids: CASNIAAHKFNEQFF. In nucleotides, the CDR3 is TGTGCCAGCAACATAGCGGCTCATAAATTCAATGAGCAGTTCTTC.

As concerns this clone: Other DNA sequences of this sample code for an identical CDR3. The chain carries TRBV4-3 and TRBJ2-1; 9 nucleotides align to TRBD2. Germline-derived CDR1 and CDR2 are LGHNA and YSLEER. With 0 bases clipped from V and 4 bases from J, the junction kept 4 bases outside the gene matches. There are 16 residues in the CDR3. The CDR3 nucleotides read TGCGCCAGCAGCCAAGATCGGGCGGGAGGGTACAATGAGCAGTTCTTC. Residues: CASSQDRAGGYNEQFF.

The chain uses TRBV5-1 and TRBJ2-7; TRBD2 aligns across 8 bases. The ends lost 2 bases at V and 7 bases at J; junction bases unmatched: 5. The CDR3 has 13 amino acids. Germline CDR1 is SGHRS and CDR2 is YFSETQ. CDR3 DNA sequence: TGCGCCAGCAGCTTTACTAGCGGTGGGGAGCAGTACTTC. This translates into CASSFTSGGEQYF.

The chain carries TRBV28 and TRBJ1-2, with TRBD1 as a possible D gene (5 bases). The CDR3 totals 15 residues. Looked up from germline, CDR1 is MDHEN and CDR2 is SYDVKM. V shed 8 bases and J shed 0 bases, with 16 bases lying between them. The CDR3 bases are TGTGCCAGCGGCTCATCCAGGGAGGCTAACTATGGCTACACCTTC. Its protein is CASGSSREANYGYTF.

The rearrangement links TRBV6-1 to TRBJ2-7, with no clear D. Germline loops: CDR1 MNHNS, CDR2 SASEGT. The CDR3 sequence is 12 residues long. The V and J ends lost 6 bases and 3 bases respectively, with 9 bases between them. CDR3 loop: CASRTVDYEQYF. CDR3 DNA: TGTGCCAGCAGGACGGTTGACTACGAGCAGTACTTC.

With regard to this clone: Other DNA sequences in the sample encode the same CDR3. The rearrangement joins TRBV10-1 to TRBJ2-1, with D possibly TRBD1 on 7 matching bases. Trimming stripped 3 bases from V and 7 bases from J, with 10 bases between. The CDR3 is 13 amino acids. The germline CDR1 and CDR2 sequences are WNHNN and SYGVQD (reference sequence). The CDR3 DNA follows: TGCGCCAGCAGTGAACCAGGGGGGAATGAGCAGTTCTTC. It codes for CASSEPGGNEQFF.

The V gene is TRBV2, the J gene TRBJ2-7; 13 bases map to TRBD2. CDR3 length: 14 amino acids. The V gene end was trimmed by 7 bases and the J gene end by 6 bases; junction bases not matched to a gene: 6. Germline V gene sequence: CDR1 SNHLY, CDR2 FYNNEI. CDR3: CASMWTSGGLEQYF. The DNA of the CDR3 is TGTGCCAGCATGTGGACTAGCGGGGGACTCGAGCAGTACTTC.

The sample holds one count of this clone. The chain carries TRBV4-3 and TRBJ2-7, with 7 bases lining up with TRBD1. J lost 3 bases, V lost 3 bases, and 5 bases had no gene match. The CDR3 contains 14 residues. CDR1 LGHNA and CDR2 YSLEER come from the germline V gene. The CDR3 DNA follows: TGCGCCAGCAGCCATAACACAGGGGACTACGAGCAGTACTTC. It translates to CASSHNTGDYEQYF.